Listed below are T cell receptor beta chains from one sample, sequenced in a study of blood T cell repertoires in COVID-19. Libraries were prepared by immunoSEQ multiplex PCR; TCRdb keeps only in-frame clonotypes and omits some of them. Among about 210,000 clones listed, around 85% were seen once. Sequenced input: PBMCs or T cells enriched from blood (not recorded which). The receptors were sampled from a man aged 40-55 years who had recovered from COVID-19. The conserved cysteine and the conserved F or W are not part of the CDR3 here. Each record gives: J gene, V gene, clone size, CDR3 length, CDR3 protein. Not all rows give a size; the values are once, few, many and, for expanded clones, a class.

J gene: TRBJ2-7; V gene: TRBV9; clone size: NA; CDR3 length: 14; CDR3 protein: ASSVAWDRSSYEQY
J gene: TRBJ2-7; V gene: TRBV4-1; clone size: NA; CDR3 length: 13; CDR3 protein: ASSLPAAGEDEQY
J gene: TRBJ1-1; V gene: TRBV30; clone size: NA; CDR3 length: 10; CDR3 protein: AWRVSYRDAF
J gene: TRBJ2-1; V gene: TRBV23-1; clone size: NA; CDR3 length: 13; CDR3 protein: ASSRPGQGYNEQF
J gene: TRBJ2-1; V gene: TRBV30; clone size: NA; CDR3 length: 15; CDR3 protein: AWSGLTSGHLYNEQF
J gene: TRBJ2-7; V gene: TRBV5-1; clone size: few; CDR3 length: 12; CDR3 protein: ASSSRKEHSEQY
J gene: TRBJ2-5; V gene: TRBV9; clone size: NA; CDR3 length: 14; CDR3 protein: ASSVALREGPETQY
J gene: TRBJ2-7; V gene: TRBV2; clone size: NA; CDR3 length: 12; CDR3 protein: ASSGLAGDYEQY
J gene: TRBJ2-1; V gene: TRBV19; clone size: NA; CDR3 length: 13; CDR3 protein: ASRLLAGGHNEQF
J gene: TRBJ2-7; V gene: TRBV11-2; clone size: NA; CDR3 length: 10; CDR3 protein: ASSRQGREQY
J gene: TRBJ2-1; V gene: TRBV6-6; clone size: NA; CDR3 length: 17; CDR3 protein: ASSRGPPSLAGARHEQF
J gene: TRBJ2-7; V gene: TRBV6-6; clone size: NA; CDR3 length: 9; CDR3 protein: ASSYSSEQY
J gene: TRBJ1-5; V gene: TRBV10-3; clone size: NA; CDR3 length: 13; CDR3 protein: AISEADSSNQPQH
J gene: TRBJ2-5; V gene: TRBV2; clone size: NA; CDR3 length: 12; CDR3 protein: ASSEDRGLETQY